Reported below is one TCR beta chain. The record originates from a study of blood T cell repertoires in COVID-19. Profiled with immunoSEQ multiplex PCR; TCRdb holds only in-frame clones, not every one. The profile shows about 210,000 clones, about 81% of them singletons. The CDR3 extends over 13 amino acids. V was pared by 0 bases and J by 10 bases, with 13 bases between. Germline lookup yields CDR1 GTSNPN and CDR2 SVGIG (reference sequence). The rearrangement links TRBV30 to TRBJ1-3, with unresolved D. Sequencing was carried out using PBMCs or T cells enriched from blood (not recorded which). The source is a man aged 40-49 years who had recovered from COVID-19. For the CDR3, the DNA is TGTGCCTGGAGTGTAATGGTTGGAGATACCATATATTTT. Translating gives CAWSVMVGDTIYF.